The next 23 T cell receptor beta chains were all read from a single sample in a study of tumor-infiltrating lymphocytes in primary liver carcinoma. A primer in the constant region served to generate TCR beta cDNA from around 500 ng of total RNA. Employing slightly modified ARM-PCR, three nested multiplex PCR rounds were run, and these gave rise to the TCR beta libraries. The first two PCR rounds, roughly 9 cycles each, used TRBV1-TRBV30 forward primers and a C-beta reverse primer. In TCRdb, the multiplex PCR reads were re-called with MiXCR into one record per CDR3 protein. Among 310,000 or so distinct CDR3 sequences, more than 55% were seen once, and the ten largest hold approximately 15%. Out of unsorted whole blood came the blood RNA, and germline DNA was extracted as well. The sequenced material came from peripheral blood. These receptors originate from a woman aged 30 to 39 with primary liver carcinoma and hepatitis B virus infection.

The rearrangement uses TRBV7-9 and TRBJ1-2; a weak D match, TRBD1 (5 bases). The CDR3 has 14 residues. Germline loops: CDR1 SEHNR, CDR2 FQNEAQ (reference sequence). V lost 4 bases to trimming and J lost 12 bases, with 21 bases between them. The CDR3 spells CASSSTPTGDKNTF. The CDR3 DNA is TGTGCCAGCAGCTCAACCCCTACAGGAGACAAAAACACCTTC.

This clonotype was recorded many times. The chain couples TRBV5-1 to TRBJ1-1; D is possibly TRBD1 (6 bases). Germline lookup yields CDR1 SGHRS and CDR2 YFSETQ. Trimming took off 4 bases at V and 6 bases at J, with 13 bases between the two ends. This CDR3 has 13 amino acids. CDR3 DNA: TGCGCCAGCAGCGCTCAGGGGATCCCTGAAGCTTTCTTT. This codes for CASSAQGIPEAFF.

About this clonotype itself: One end of the junction does not line up with germline, which may come from a read error. The DNA for the CDR3 is TGCAGCGTTGTAACTCAAGTGAACACTGAAGCTTCCTTT. Its translation is CSVVTQVNTEASF. This rearrangement joins TRBV29-1 to TRBJ1-1; D unresolved. The CDR3 covers 13 residues. Looked up from germline, CDR1 is SQVTM and CDR2 is ANQGSEA.

This clonotype was counted at least ten times. The V gene is TRBV6-2 or TRBV6-3, the J gene TRBJ2-5; D remains ambiguous. Trimming left V 5 bases short and J 5 bases short, with 9 bases between. Looked up from germline, CDR1 is MNHEY and CDR2 is SVGEGT. CDR3 size: 12 residues. The CDR3 loop reads CASSLQRETQYF. In DNA form, the CDR3 reads TGTGCCAGCAGTCTACAACGGGAGACCCAGTACTTC.

In this sample, this clonotype turned up a few times. This chain joins TRBV7-9 and TRBJ2-7; possibly TRBD1 for D (5 bases). CDR1 is SEHNR and CDR2 is FQNEAQ in the germline V gene (reference sequence). Between the trimmed V and J ends, which lost 5 bases and 2 bases, there was a span of 16 bases. This CDR3 comprises 15 residues. The CDR3 DNA follows: TGTGCCAGCAGCCCCCCCCCACCCAGGGCCTACGAGCAGTACTTC. This encodes CASSPPPPRAYEQYF. The variable domain in full, with the rest retrieved from reference TRBV7-9 and TRBJ2-7, is DTGVSQNPRHKITKRGQNVTFRCDPISEHNRLYWYRQTLGQGPEFLTYFQNEAQLEKSRLLSDRFSAERPKGSFSTLEIQRTEQGDSAMYLCASSPPPPRAYEQYFGPGTRLTVT.

The V gene is TRBV6-1, the J gene TRBJ2-7, with 10 bases matching TRBD2. V was pared by 1 base and J by 7 bases, with 22 bases of the junction left unmatched. This CDR3 region has 20 residues. Germline CDR1 MNHNS, CDR2 SASEGT. In nucleotides, the CDR3 is TGTGCCAGCAGTGAAGTAGGGCTAGCGGGAGTTGTAGGATTGTTGGATGAGCAGTACTTC. It yields the protein CASSEVGLAGVVGLLDEQYF.

About this clonotype: A read error may be the cause here, since a much bigger clone is one base away. J is TRBJ1-3 and V is TRBV29-1, with D uncertain. Looked up from germline, CDR1 is SQVTM and CDR2 is ANQGSEA. There are 15 residues in the CDR3. In DNA form, the CDR3 reads TGCACCCCCGAAGACCCCCGTTCATCTAGAAACACCATATATTTT. Amino acids: CTPEDPRSSRNTIYF.

Only a few counts were recorded for this clonotype. The rearrangement links TRBV10-3 to TRBJ1-1; perhaps TRBD1 as D (6 bases). The germline V gene has CDR1 ENHRY and CDR2 SYGVKD. This CDR3 is 15 amino acids long. Trimming removed 7 bases from V and 1 base from J, with 16 bases in between. CDR3 DNA: TGTGCCATCAAAGGCGACAGGAGGGAGAACACTGAAGCTTTCTTT. Protein: CAIKGDRRENTEAFF.

As regards this clonotype: A read error is possible here, since a much larger clone lies one base away. The rearrangement uses TRBV4-3 and TRBJ2-7; TRBD2 matches 10 bases. The tail of the sequence fits TRBJ2-1 better, so the J call may be wrong. The CDR3 contains 15 residues. Germline V CDR1 and CDR2: LGHNA, YSLEER. CDR3 sequence reads: CASSQALAGAYEQFF. CDR3 sequence (DNA): TGCGCCAGCAGCCAAGCGCTAGCGGGAGCGTACGAGCAGTTCTTC.

V usage is TRBV6-5 and J usage is TRBJ1-1, with a possible D match to TRBD1 (6 bases). Germline lookup yields CDR1 MNHEY and CDR2 SVGAGI. CDR3 length equals 14 residues. V gave up 6 bases and J gave up 1 base, with 12 bases separating them. CDR3 sequence: CASSEGGGNTEAFF. Written as DNA, the CDR3 is TGTGCCAGCAGCGAAGGAGGGGGGAACACTGAAGCTTTCTTT.

This clonotype turned up a few times. Sequence at one end of the junction differs from germline and may be a read error. The chain uses TRBV5-6 and TRBJ2-7; D not certain. Germline values: CDR1 SGHDT, CDR2 YYEEEE. This CDR3 is built from 11 residues. The CDR3 loop reads CASSLGVITHF. CDR3 bases: TGTGCCAGCAGCTTGGGGGTCATTACCCACTTC.

This clonotype was recorded only once. A much larger clonotype is one base distant, so this may be a read error. The chain recombines TRBV6-2 or TRBV6-3 with TRBJ2-2; D is unresolved. Germline-derived CDR1 and CDR2 are MNHEY and SVGEGT. The CDR3 contains 12 residues. Trimming cost V 4 bases and J 6 bases, with 6 bases left between them. As DNA, the CDR3 is TGTGCCAGCAGTTCCTATGCCGGGGAGCTGTTTTTT. The encoded protein is CASSSYAGELFF.

For this clonotype: The junction does not match germline at one end; this may be a read error. V is TRBV11-2 and J is TRBJ1-1; no firm D call. This CDR3 comprises 12 residues. Germline CDR1 reads SGHAT; CDR2 reads FQNNGV. CDR3 sequence: CANSQRNTEAFF. CDR3 in DNA: TGTGCCAACAGCCAGCGCAACACTGAAGCTTTCTTT.

Remarks on this clonotype: A read error is likely, as this CDR3 ends without the conserved phenylalanine or tryptophan. The chain uses TRBV5-5 and TRBJ2-5, with 7 bases fitting TRBD2. The CDR3 sequence is 15 residues long. Germline trimming cut 0 bases from V and 4 bases from J; bases unmatched to any gene: 6. The V gene's germline CDR1 is SGHKS and CDR2 YYEKEE (reference sequence). The CDR3 loop reads CASSLAPGGGETQYL. The CDR3 DNA reads TGTGCCAGCAGCTTGGCCCCGGGGGGAGGAGAGACCCAGTACTTA.

In this sample, this clonotype turned up once. A read error may explain this, as a much larger clone is one base away. No conserved phenylalanine or tryptophan is present at the end of the CDR3, so a read error is the likely explanation. The rearrangement links TRBV4-3 to TRBJ2-5, with D perhaps matching TRBD2 (5 bases). This CDR3 contains 14 residues. V dropped 2 bases and J dropped 5 bases, with 12 bases sitting between them. Germline values: CDR1 LGHNA, CDR2 YSLEER. The DNA for the CDR3 is TGCGCCAGCAGCCAACTTCGGGATTTTGAGACCCAGTACTCC. Encoded protein: CASSQLRDFETQYS.

A remark on this clonotype: This likely comes from a read error, as the CDR3 has no conserved phenylalanine or tryptophan at its end. The chain employs TRBV6-1 and TRBJ2-1; TRBD2 might be the D (6 bases). From germline, CDR1 is MNHNS and CDR2 SASEGT. The CDR3 runs to 14 residues. Trimming cost V 7 bases and J 3 bases, with 13 bases left between them. CDR3 region: CASKVVSGYNEQFL. The CDR3 nucleotides read TGTGCCAGCAAAGTTGTTAGCGGCTACAATGAGCAGTTCTTA.

Comments on this clonotype: At one boundary the junction diverges from the germline segment, which might be a read error. J is TRBJ2-3 and V is TRBV10-3; TRBD1 or TRBD2 may be the D gene (5 bases each). The CDR3 has 14 amino acids. Germline V gene sequence: CDR1 ENHRY, CDR2 SYGVKD. This CDR3 is CAIRAGTSTDTQCF. The CDR3 DNA is TGTGCCATTAGGGCCGGGACGTCGACAGATACGCAGTGTTTT.

The chain is built from TRBV28 and TRBJ1-1, with 7 nucleotides matching TRBD1. V lost 5 bases and J lost 9; bases outside the gene matches: 6. Germline CDR1 MDHEN, CDR2 SYDVKM. The CDR3 covers 12 residues. CDR3 sequence: CASSEGQLKAFF. Written as DNA, the CDR3 is TGTGCCAGCAGTGAGGGACAGCTTAAAGCTTTCTTT.

Regarding this clonotype: A read error is possible here, since a much larger clone lies one base away. The chain links TRBV6-6 to TRBJ2-5; D possibly corresponds to TRBD2 (5 bases). Between the trimmed V and J ends, which lost 10 bases and 1 base, there was a span of 13 bases. Germline V gene data show CDR1 as MNHNY and CDR2 as SVGAGI (reference sequence). The CDR3 is 13 residues long. The CDR3 reads CANNEGSQETQYF. The CDR3 region has the DNA TGTGCCAACAACGAGGGTTCCCAAGAGACCCAGTACTTC.

As regards this clonotype: The junction differs from germline at one of its ends, possibly a read error. This rearrangement joins TRBV11-2 to TRBJ2-1, with D uncertain. This CDR3 has 15 amino acids. The germline V gene encodes CDR1 SGHAT and CDR2 FQNNGV. CDR3 nucleotides: TGTGCCAGCAGCCTGAAGGCTGGTCGGTACAATAAGCAGTTCTTC. Amino acids: CASSLKAGRYNKQFF. Supplemented by reference TRBV11-2 and TRBJ2-1, the full variable domain reads EAGVAQSPRYKIIEKRQSVAFWCNPISGHATLYWYQQILGQGPKLLIQFQNNGVVDDSQLPKDRFSAERLKGVDSTLKIQPAKLEDSAVYLCASSLKAGRYNKQFFGPGTRLTVL.

The rearrangement uses TRBV11-3 and TRBJ2-4; the D is unclear. CDR3 size: 15 residues. Germline CDR1 and CDR2: SGHNT and YENEEA. The V gene lost 5 bases and the J gene lost 11 bases, with 22 bases spanning the gap. The CDR3 bases are TGTGCCAGCAGCCCCGGTTTCCCAGCCAATAACGTTCAGTACTTC. Its translation: CASSPGFPANNVQYF.

This clonotype was observed a handful of times. V usage is TRBV6-6 and J usage is TRBJ1-1; D is ambiguous. This CDR3 is built from 12 residues. From germline, CDR1 is MNHNY and CDR2 SVGAGI (reference sequence). V was trimmed by 6 bases and J by 7 bases, leaving 12 bases between them. The DNA of the CDR3 is TGTGCCAGCAGCCTCGATCGGAGTGAAGCTTTCTTT. This codes for CASSLDRSEAFF.

This clonotype was detected only a few times. The rearrangement links TRBV28 to TRBJ2-7, with D maybe TRBD2 (5 bases). Per germline, CDR1 MDHEN and CDR2 SYDVKM. V lost 5 bases and J lost 4, with 12 bases in between. CDR3 length: 13 residues. As DNA, the CDR3 is TGTGCCAGCAGTGTAGCGAGGCGTTACGAGCAGTACTTC. Translating gives CASSVARRYEQYF.